These 24 T cell receptor beta chains were all obtained from the same sample, sequenced in a study of blood T cell repertoires in COVID-19 (dated by TCRdb to the early 2020s). Library method: the immunoSEQ multiplex PCR assay. In its TCRdb copy, this immuneACCESS table keeps in-frame sequences only and misses some clones. Where compared with another copy, unresolved V genes explain less than half of these, and the others have no known cause. For this sample there are some 340,000 clones; around 82% appear just once. The leading ten clones occupy 2.5% to 3.5% of the sample. Specimen: peripheral blood. These receptor sequences come from a man aged 25 to 40 with active or convalescent COVID-19.

This clone was observed a handful of times. The J gene is TRBJ2-7, the V gene TRBV7-2; TRBD1 is a possible D gene (6 bases). This CDR3 has 13 amino acids. The V gene's germline CDR1 is SGHTA and CDR2 FQGNSA. V was trimmed by 5 bases and J by 3 bases, leaving 11 bases between them. The CDR3 protein is CASSRQADYEQYF. CDR3 nucleotide sequence: TGTGCCAGCAGCCGACAGGCAGACTACGAGCAGTACTTC. The variable domain in full, completed from reference TRBV7-2 and TRBJ2-7, reads GAGVSQSPSNKVTEKGKDVELRCDPISGHTALYWYRQSLGQGLEFLIYFQGNSAPDKSGLPSDRFSAERTGGSVSTLTIQRTQQEDSAVYLCASSRQADYEQYFGPGTRLTVT.

V usage is TRBV7-2 and J usage is TRBJ1-3; no clear D gene. Germline V gives CDR1 SGHTA, CDR2 FQGNSA. This CDR3 is built from 15 residues. Trimming stripped 1 base from V and 1 base from J, with 8 bases between. The DNA of the CDR3 is TGTGCCAGCAGCTTAGTTCGGGGTTCTGGAAACACCATATATTTT. This codes for CASSLVRGSGNTIYF.

The chain joins TRBV6-5 to TRBJ1-4; 7 bases match TRBD1. Germline values: CDR1 MNHEY, CDR2 SVGAGI. V was clipped by 6 bases and J by 8 bases; unmatched bases: 9. There are 14 residues in the CDR3. CDR3 bases: TGTGCCAGCAGGCCCGGGACAGAGGGAGAAAAACTGTTTTTT. It specifies CASRPGTEGEKLFF.

This clone was observed once. The chain uses TRBV2 and TRBJ2-1; D perhaps matches TRBD1 (6 bases). The CDR3 totals 13 residues. Trimming cost V 8 bases and J 6 bases, with 14 bases left between them. Germline CDR1 is SNHLY and CDR2 is FYNNEI. CDR3 sequence reads: CASGRGYPNEQFF. The CDR3 DNA is TGTGCCAGCGGTAGGGGGTACCCCAATGAGCAGTTCTTC.

The V gene is TRBV5-5, the J gene TRBJ1-1; D is unclear. Germline V lookup: CDR1 SGHKS, CDR2 YYEKEE (reference sequence). V gave up 0 bases and J gave up 0 bases, with 6 bases separating them. This CDR3 is 14 amino acids long. CDR3 bases: TGTGCCAGCAGCTTGGGGGGAGTGAACACTGAAGCTTTCTTT. It specifies CASSLGGVNTEAFF.

The CDR3 is CASNNVFSYEQYF. CDR3 bases: TGTGCCAGCAATAATGTGTTCTCCTACGAGCAGTACTTC. The J gene is TRBJ2-7, the V gene TRBV2; D unclear. V lost 7 bases and J lost 0, with 10 bases in between. The CDR3 covers 13 residues. Germline CDR1 reads SNHLY; CDR2 reads FYNNEI.

The rearrangement uses TRBV30 and TRBJ1-5; TRBD1 might be the D (6 bases). This CDR3 comprises 14 residues. Trimming took off 1 base at V and 4 bases at J, with 11 bases between the two ends. Germline CDR1 and CDR2: GTSNPN and SVGIG (reference sequence). CDR3 amino acids: CAWSAGTKNQPQHF. As DNA, the CDR3 is TGTGCCTGGAGTGCCGGGACAAAGAATCAGCCCCAGCATTTT.

The chain carries TRBV18 and TRBJ2-7; possibly TRBD1 for D (7 bases). Trimming removed 0 bases at V and 6 bases at J, with 15 bases between. The CDR3 is 15 residues long. CDR1 and CDR2 from the germline V gene are KGHSH and LQKENI. CDR3 sequence: CASSPPGRGDGEQYF. The CDR3 DNA reads TGTGCCAGCTCACCACCGGGCAGGGGGGACGGCGAGCAGTACTTC. The entire variable domain, with the rest obtained from reference TRBV18 and TRBJ2-7, is as follows: NAGVMQNPRHLVRRRGQEARLRCSPMKGHSHVYWYRQLPEEGLKFMVYLQKENIIDESGMPKERFSAEFPKEGPSILRIQQVVRGDSAAYFCASSPPGRGDGEQYFGPGTRLTVT.

This chain connects TRBV7-2 to TRBJ1-5; no clear D. This CDR3 is 13 amino acids long. Trimming took 5 bases from V and 0 from J, leaving 5 bases between them. The germline V gene encodes CDR1 SGHTA and CDR2 FQGNSA. In nucleotides, the CDR3 is TGTGCCAGCAGCGAGAATAGCAATCAGCCCCAGCATTTT. Amino acid sequence: CASSENSNQPQHF.

The chain is built from TRBV10-3 and TRBJ2-7, with D tentatively TRBD2 (6 bases). Deletions cut 4 bases from V and 5 bases from J, with 15 bases between. The CDR3 runs 14 residues. CDR1 is ENHRY, CDR2 SYGVKD, per germline. CDR3 sequence (DNA): TGTGCCATCAGTGCCGGGACTCGGGGCCACGAGCAGTACTTC. Translation: CAISAGTRGHEQYF.

The chain has TRBV12-3 or TRBV12-4 and TRBJ2-1, with 7 bases that match TRBD1. This CDR3 contains 11 residues. The V gene end was trimmed by 5 bases and the J gene end by 14 bases; junction bases not matched to a gene: 6. The CDR3 DNA reads as TGTGCCAGCAGTCACGACAGGGTCAAGTTCTTC. Translation: CASSHDRVKFF.

This chain uses TRBV19 with TRBJ1-2; possibly TRBD1 for D (5 bases). V was trimmed by 0 bases and J by 7 bases, leaving 15 bases between them. CDR1 and CDR2 (germline): LNHDA, SQIVND (reference sequence). The CDR3 consists of 15 residues. The CDR3 is CASSIEGLPSRGYTF. CDR3 DNA: TGTGCCAGTAGTATAGAGGGACTCCCCAGTCGTGGCTACACCTTC. Variable domain in full (rest from reference TRBV19 and TRBJ1-2): DGGITQSPKYLFRKEGQNVTLSCEQNLNHDAMYWYRQDPGQGLRLIYYSQIVNDFQKGDIAEGYSVSREKKESFPLTVTSAQKNPTAFYLCASSIEGLPSRGYTFGSGTRLTVV.

The chain has TRBV25-1 and TRBJ2-5; 9 bases are shared with TRBD2. Trimming removed 1 base from V and 5 bases from J; junction bases left unmatched: 8. CDR1 and CDR2 from the germline V gene are MGHDK and SYGVNS. CDR3 length equals 16 residues. Here the CDR3 reads CASSESTSGGLETQYF. The CDR3 region has the DNA TGTGCCAGCAGTGAATCGACGAGCGGGGGGCTGGAGACCCAGTACTTC.

This chain uses TRBV6-2 or TRBV6-3 with TRBJ2-1, with D maybe TRBD1 (6 bases). CDR1 and CDR2 (germline): MNHEY, SVGEGT. There are 11 residues in the CDR3. V lost 2 bases and J 10 bases, leaving 6 bases between the germline ends. The CDR3 nucleotides are TGTGCCAGCAGTTACGGGACAGAGCAGTTCTTC. This codes for CASSYGTEQFF.

This clone was recorded a few times. This sequence joins TRBV19 and TRBJ1-1, with D maybe TRBD1 (5 bases). V was shortened by 5 bases and J by 1 base, with 20 bases between the two germline ends. Germline V CDR1 and CDR2: LNHDA, SQIVND (reference sequence). The CDR3 extends over 17 amino acids. The CDR3 DNA follows: TGTGCCAGTAGTTATCGTCGGCCCGGGGGAGGGAACACTGAAGCTTTCTTT. Translated, it gives CASSYRRPGGGNTEAFF.

This sequence joins TRBV24-1 and TRBJ2-5; 16 bases match TRBD2. CDR3 length equals 19 residues. Germline V gene sequence: CDR1 KGHDR, CDR2 SFDVKD. V was clipped by 3 bases and J by 3 bases; unmatched bases: 9. In nucleotides, the CDR3 is TGTGCCACCAGTGATCCCGGGACTAGCGGGGGGGCCAAGAAAGAGACCCAGTACTTC. It yields the protein CATSDPGTSGGAKKETQYF.

This rearrangement joins TRBV28 to TRBJ2-5; 12 nucleotides align to TRBD2. Germline CDR1 MDHEN, CDR2 SYDVKM. The CDR3 contains 15 residues. Trimming cost V 5 bases and J 3 bases; bases outside gene matches: 4. The CDR3, as DNA: TGTGCCAGCAGTAGGTGGACTAGCGGGAAAGAGACCCAGTACTTC. This translates into CASSRWTSGKETQYF.

This chain connects TRBV19 to TRBJ1-2, with D unresolved. CDR1 and CDR2 (germline): LNHDA, SQIVND (reference sequence). The CDR3 contains 15 residues. The germline V and J ends were trimmed by 1 base and 7 bases, with 16 bases remaining between them. The DNA for the CDR3 is TGTGCCAGTAGTATAGGAGGCAGGCCGGCGGGTGGCTACACCTTC. Translated, it gives CASSIGGRPAGGYTF.

This clone was detected once. CDR3 coding DNA: TGTGCCTGGAGTGTACAACTAGCGGGGTACGGGGAGCTGTTTTTT. Residues: CAWSVQLAGYGELFF. The chain combines TRBV30 with TRBJ2-2; 10 bases line up with TRBD2. The CDR3 is 15 amino acids. The germline gives CDR1 GTSNPN, CDR2 SVGIG (reference sequence). Trimming took 0 bases from V and 7 from J; bases not matched to a gene: 5. The variable domain in full, completed from reference TRBV30 and TRBJ2-2, reads SQTIHQWPATLVQPVGSPLSLECTVEGTSNPNLYWYRQAAGRGLQLLFYSVGIGQISSEVPQNLSASRPQDRQFILSSKKLLLSDSGFYLCAWSVQLAGYGELFFGEGSRLTVL.

This chain joins TRBV7-3 and TRBJ2-5, with 12 bases that match TRBD2. Trimming took 5 bases from V and 5 from J; bases not matched to a gene: 6. Germline CDR1 reads SGHTA; CDR2 reads FQGTGA. This CDR3 region has 15 residues. The CDR3 spells CASSPGLAGRETQYF. CDR3 DNA sequence: TGTGCCAGCAGCCCCGGACTAGCGGGAAGGGAGACCCAGTACTTC.

The chain couples TRBV4-1 to TRBJ2-7, with D possibly TRBD1 on 6 matching bases. Germline values: CDR1 MGHRA, CDR2 YSYEKL. With 3 bases removed from V and 5 bases from J, the gap between germline ends came to 17 bases. The CDR3 is 15 residues long. For the CDR3, the DNA is TGCGCCAGCAGCCACAGGACAGCAGGATCCCACGAGCAGTACTTC. This gives the protein CASSHRTAGSHEQYF.

This clone was counted only a few times. This chain joins TRBV27 and TRBJ2-3, with TRBD2 as a possible D gene (6 bases). Trimming shortened V by 5 bases and J by 3 bases, and 12 bases separated the two germline ends. This CDR3 has 14 residues. The germline CDR1 and CDR2 sequences are MNHEY and SMNVEV (reference sequence). The CDR3 nucleotides read TGTGCCAGCAGTAGACTAGAGGTGACAGATACGCAGTATTTT. Translation: CASSRLEVTDTQYF.

This sequence joins TRBV10-3 and TRBJ1-2, with D perhaps TRBD1 (5 bases). The CDR3 runs 18 residues. Germline CDR1 ENHRY, CDR2 SYGVKD. V was cut by 0 bases and J by 0 bases, with 17 bases left in between. The CDR3, as DNA: TGTGCCATCAGTGAGTCGGGTCGAGACAGAACCACTAACTATGGCTACACCTTC. Protein sequence: CAISESGRDRTTNYGYTF.

The V and J genes are TRBV20-1 and TRBJ1-2; D ambiguous. Trimming left V 6 bases short and J 6 bases short, with 11 bases between. Germline CDR1 and CDR2: DFQATT and SNEGSKA (reference sequence). CDR3 length equals 11 residues. CDR3 sequence (DNA): TGCAGTGCAGCCGGGAATCATGGCTACACCTTC. Residues: CSAAGNHGYTF.